This passage covers 20 T cell receptor beta chains from one sample sequenced in a study of blood T cell repertoires in COVID-19 (dated by TCRdb to between 2020 and 2021). Library preparation was by the immunoSEQ multiplex PCR assay. TCRdb limited this immuneACCESS table to in-frame rearrangements with V and J called. A share of clones is missing; checked studies link under half to unresolved V genes, and the rest is unexplained. In this sample the table shows about 80,000 clones, around 83% of which occur a single time. About 42% of the sample is taken by the ten largest. Sample: peripheral blood. These receptors all stem from a man older than 75 with active or convalescent COVID-19.

The CDR3 bases are TGTGCCAGCATGGTCTGCGAAGCGGGTGCCTACAATGAGCAGTTCTTC. Protein: CASMVCEAGAYNEQFF. The chain employs TRBV27 and TRBJ2-1, with D maybe TRBD2 (6 bases). Germline V CDR1 and CDR2: MNHEY, SMNVEV (reference sequence). Trimming left V 7 bases short and J 2 bases short, with 18 bases between. This CDR3 has 16 amino acids.

V and J are TRBV19 and TRBJ1-3; TRBD1 matches at 9 bases. Germline CDR1 and CDR2: LNHDA and SQIVND (reference sequence). The CDR3 runs to 15 residues. With 5 bases clipped from V and 7 bases from J, the junction kept 9 bases outside the gene matches. CDR3 sequence reads: CASSRDRGKRNTIYF. For the CDR3, the DNA is TGTGCCAGTAGTCGCGACAGGGGGAAGAGGAACACCATATATTTT.

The chain joins TRBV30 to TRBJ2-1; 9 nucleotides agree with TRBD2. Germline CDR1 GTSNPN, CDR2 SVGIG (reference sequence). Trimming took 0 bases from V and 0 from J; bases not matched to a gene: 15. The CDR3 loop spans 20 amino acids. CDR3 sequence (DNA): TGTGCCTGGAGTGTAGTTAAAGGGCTAGCGGGATTCCCCTCCTACAATGAGCAGTTCTTC. It yields the protein CAWSVVKGLAGFPSYNEQFF.

The chain joins TRBV11-2 to TRBJ1-1, with no clear D. This CDR3 is built from 13 residues. Trimming took 1 base from V and 8 from J, leaving 11 bases between them. Germline CDR1 and CDR2: SGHAT and FQNNGV. The CDR3 coding sequence is TGTGCCAGCAGCTTAGCCCGTGGGAGGGAAGCTTTCTTT. Its protein product is CASSLARGREAFF. Filled out from reference TRBV11-2 and TRBJ1-1, the complete variable domain reads EAGVAQSPRYKIIEKRQSVAFWCNPISGHATLYWYQQILGQGPKLLIQFQNNGVVDDSQLPKDRFSAERLKGVDSTLKIQPAKLEDSAVYLCASSLARGREAFFGQGTRLTVV.

This chain joins TRBV4-1 and TRBJ2-7; D is unresolved. CDR3 size: 15 residues. Between the trimmed V and J ends, which lost 4 bases and 2 bases, there was a span of 15 bases. Germline V gene sequence: CDR1 MGHRA, CDR2 YSYEKL. The CDR3 region has the DNA TGCGCCAGCAGCCCGCAAGGTGGCGGTGCCTACGAGCAGTACTTC. This translates into CASSPQGGGAYEQYF.

The chain combines TRBV7-9 with TRBJ1-4, with a possible D match to TRBD1 (5 bases). CDR1 is SEHNR, CDR2 FQNEAQ, per germline (reference sequence). V lost 4 bases and J 6 bases, leaving 12 bases between the germline ends. This CDR3 has 14 amino acids. The CDR3 DNA sequence: TGTGCCAGCAGCTCAATAACAGGCGATGAAAAACTGTTTTTT. Translation gives CASSSITGDEKLFF.

The chain combines TRBV3-1 (or the pseudogene TRBV3-2) with TRBJ1-5, with 7 bases that match TRBD1. Trimming took 3 bases from V and 6 from J; bases not matched to a gene: 8. The CDR3 length is 15 residues. The germline V gene encodes CDR1 LGHDT and CDR2 YNNKEL (reference sequence). The CDR3 here is CASSQTGTTGQPQHF. DNA for the CDR3: TGTGCCAGCAGCCAGACAGGGACCACAGGTCAGCCCCAGCATTTT.

The chain carries TRBV3-1 (or the pseudogene TRBV3-2) and TRBJ1-5; D is undetermined. Germline CDR1 LGHDT, CDR2 YNNKEL (reference sequence). There are 13 residues in the CDR3. Trimming removed 2 bases from V and 3 bases from J, with 5 bases in between. This CDR3 reads CASSQYINQPQHF. As DNA, the CDR3 is TGTGCCAGCAGCCAATACATCAATCAGCCCCAGCATTTT.

The chain carries TRBV5-6 and TRBJ2-2; 8 bases line up with TRBD2. Germline CDR1 and CDR2: SGHDT and YYEEEE. This CDR3 has 15 amino acids. Trimming at V came to 0 bases and at J to 4 bases, leaving 2 bases not matched to a gene. CDR3 bases: TGTGCCAGCAGCTTGGGAAGCGGGGGCACCGGGGAGCTGTTTTTT. Residues: CASSLGSGGTGELFF.

V and J are TRBV2 and TRBJ1-1; the D is unclear. Germline V lookup: CDR1 SNHLY, CDR2 FYNNEI. Trimming cost V 5 bases and J 4 bases, with 17 bases left between them. CDR3 length: 15 amino acids. CDR3 sequence reads: CASSPDWGRSTEAFF. For the CDR3, the DNA is TGTGCCAGCAGTCCGGACTGGGGTCGGAGCACTGAAGCTTTCTTT.

V gene TRBV19 combines with J gene TRBJ2-1, with 8 bases matching TRBD1. The length of the CDR3 is 14 residues. Germline trimming cut 5 bases from V and 4 bases from J; bases unmatched to any gene: 4. The germline CDR1 and CDR2 sequences are LNHDA and SQIVND (reference sequence). DNA for the CDR3: TGTGCCAGTAGTCACAGGACAGGGTACAATGAGCAGTTCTTC. Encoded protein: CASSHRTGYNEQFF.

This chain links TRBV19 with TRBJ1-1; possible D gene TRBD1, 5 bases. The CDR3 is 15 residues long. Germline V gene lookup returns CDR1 LNHDA and CDR2 SQIVND (reference sequence). V was clipped by 7 bases and J by 1 base, with 16 bases between them. CDR3: CASTSLETENTEAFF. In nucleotides, the CDR3 is TGTGCCAGTACGAGCCTAGAGACAGAGAACACTGAAGCTTTCTTT.

In this sample, this clone turned up a few times. The rearrangement uses TRBV27 and TRBJ2-7; 9 bases fit TRBD1. This CDR3 contains 14 residues. J gave up 3 bases and V 5 bases, and 5 bases lay outside the gene matches. Germline CDR1 is MNHEY and CDR2 is SMNVEV (reference sequence). CDR3 DNA: TGTGCCAGCAGTCTCAGGGACAGGGACTACGAGCAGTACTTC. It is translated as CASSLRDRDYEQYF.

The genes are TRBV4-1 and TRBJ2-7, with 13 nucleotides matching TRBD2. Germline CDR1 and CDR2: MGHRA and YSYEKL. The length of the CDR3 is 17 residues. After removal of 1 base from V and 1 base from J, the junction contained 4 bases not matched to a gene. CDR3 coding DNA: TGCGCCAGCAGCCAAGGACTAGCGGGAGGAGGGTCCTACGAGCAGTACTTC. Translating gives CASSQGLAGGGSYEQYF.

In DNA, the CDR3 is TGTGCCAGCAGCTTGAGGCGGGGGGCGAGAACAGATACGCAGTATTTT. Encoded protein: CASSLRRGARTDTQYF. The chain is built from TRBV5-6 and TRBJ2-3; TRBD2 matches at 8 bases. V dropped 1 base and J dropped 3; count of bases not matched to a gene: 7. Germline assignment: CDR1 SGHDT and CDR2 YYEEEE. The CDR3 has 16 residues.

The table lists this clone with a few counts. The chain joins TRBV11-2 to TRBJ2-2; D is perhaps TRBD2 (5 bases). The V and J ends lost 8 bases and 6 bases respectively, with 19 bases between them. CDR3 size: 15 residues. Germline V lookup: CDR1 SGHAT, CDR2 FQNNGV. This CDR3 is CASAVLIVSAGELFF. The CDR3 DNA follows: TGTGCCAGCGCCGTGCTCATAGTTAGCGCCGGGGAGCTGTTTTTT.

The count of this clone is one. The gene calls are TRBV7-9 and TRBJ2-5; 7 bases fit TRBD2. This CDR3 has 16 residues. The trim removed 1 base at V and 5 bases at J, leaving 10 bases unmatched. Germline assignment: CDR1 SEHNR and CDR2 FQNEAQ (reference sequence). Here the CDR3 reads CASSLVAGSGGETQYF. Here the CDR3 DNA reads TGTGCCAGCAGCTTAGTGGCAGGGTCCGGGGGGGAGACCCAGTACTTC.

This clone has more than one count but fewer than ten. The V call is TRBV2, the J call TRBJ2-7; D ambiguous. The CDR3 consists of 11 residues. V lost 8 bases and J lost 0, with 5 bases in between. Germline loops: CDR1 SNHLY, CDR2 FYNNEI. The CDR3 reads CASVASYEQYF. Written as DNA, the CDR3 is TGTGCCAGCGTAGCCTCCTACGAGCAGTACTTC.

This chain joins TRBV19 and TRBJ1-2; unclear D gene. V lost 1 base to trimming and J lost 5 bases, with 8 bases between them. This CDR3 is 13 amino acids long. Germline V gives CDR1 LNHDA, CDR2 SQIVND (reference sequence). CDR3 sequence reads: CASSIAGLYGYTF. DNA of the CDR3: TGTGCCAGTAGTATAGCCGGGTTGTATGGCTACACCTTC.

This clone appeared once. The chain carries TRBV6-2 or TRBV6-3 and TRBJ1-5; D gene uncertain. Germline lookup yields CDR1 MNHEY and CDR2 SVGEGT. CDR3 length: 17 amino acids. V dropped 2 bases and J dropped 2 bases, with 16 bases sitting between them. CDR3 DNA sequence: TGTGCCAGCAGTTACGTCCCGGGGAGAGGAGGCAATCAGCCCCAGCATTTT. Translated: CASSYVPGRGGNQPQHF.